This T cell receptor beta chain is drawn from a study of cytotoxic CD8 clonotypes in ibrutinib-treated CLL. Background on the study: Per sample, productive templates averaged around 250,000 and productive rearrangements averaged about 100,000.

For TCR beta libraries, 1.5 to 2 micrograms of genomic DNA were obtained from cryopreserved PBMCs. The V end lost 5 bases, the J end lost 4 bases, and 14 bases lay between the germline ends. The CDR3 runs 14 residues. Germline values: CDR1 LGHNT, CDR2 FRNRAP. Deep sequencing aimed at 1 in 200,000 to 1 in 1 million T cells' resolution. Assay used: immunoSEQ multiplex PCR; TCRdb lists only in-frame clones, some missing. The sample holds fewer than 300,000 clones, roughly four fifths seen once. The material was PBMCs, obtained at disease progression, from a patient treated with ibrutinib. The receptor was derived from a human donor with chronic lymphocytic leukemia. The chain is built from TRBV12-5 and TRBJ1-1, with a possible D match to TRBD1 (6 bases). For the CDR3, the DNA is TGTGCTAGTGGTGAACAGGGCGGGGGCACTGAAGCTTTCTTT. Its protein product is CASGEQGGGTEAFF.